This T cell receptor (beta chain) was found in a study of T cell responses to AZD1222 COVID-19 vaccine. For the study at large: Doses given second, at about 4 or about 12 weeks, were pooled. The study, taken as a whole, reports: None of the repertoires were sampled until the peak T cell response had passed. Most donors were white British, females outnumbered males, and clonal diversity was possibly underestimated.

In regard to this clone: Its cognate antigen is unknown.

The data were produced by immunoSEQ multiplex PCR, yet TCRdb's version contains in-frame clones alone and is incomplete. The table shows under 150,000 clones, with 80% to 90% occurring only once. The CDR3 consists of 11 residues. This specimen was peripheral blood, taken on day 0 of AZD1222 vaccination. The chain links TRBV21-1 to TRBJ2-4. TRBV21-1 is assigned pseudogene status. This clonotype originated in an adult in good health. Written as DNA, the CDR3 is TGTGCCACCCTGGGTGGGGACATTCAGTACTTC. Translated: CATLGGDIQYF.